The present entry profiles one T cell receptor (beta chain) with its context. This sample stems from a study of blood T cell repertoires in COVID-19. About the research overall: Acute and convalescent COVID-19 samples came from the United States, Italy and Spain. T cells, B-cell-depleted T cells, or PBMCs provided the cDNA or gDNA that served as material.

This CDR3 region has 16 residues. V lost 4 bases and J lost 6; bases outside the gene matches: 8. CDR1 and CDR2 from the germline V gene are SGDLS and YYNGEE. In the original processing: Reference gene primers were amplified, and this amplification served to estimate nucleated cell counts. The data were produced by immunoSEQ multiplex PCR, yet TCRdb's version contains in-frame clones alone and is incomplete. The DNA was the basis for D and trimming; V, J and clone size are from that table. This sample has 300,000 to 400,000 clones; 80% to 90% occur once, and the top ten carry 1%. The rearrangement joins TRBV9 to TRBJ2-3; TRBD2 agrees at 13 bases. The receptor was isolated from a man aged 45-65 years with active or convalescent COVID-19. Sequenced material: peripheral blood. This CDR3 reads CASSPRLAGGVDTQYF. The CDR3 DNA follows: TGTGCCAGCAGCCCCCGACTAGCGGGGGGTGTGGATACGCAGTATTTT.